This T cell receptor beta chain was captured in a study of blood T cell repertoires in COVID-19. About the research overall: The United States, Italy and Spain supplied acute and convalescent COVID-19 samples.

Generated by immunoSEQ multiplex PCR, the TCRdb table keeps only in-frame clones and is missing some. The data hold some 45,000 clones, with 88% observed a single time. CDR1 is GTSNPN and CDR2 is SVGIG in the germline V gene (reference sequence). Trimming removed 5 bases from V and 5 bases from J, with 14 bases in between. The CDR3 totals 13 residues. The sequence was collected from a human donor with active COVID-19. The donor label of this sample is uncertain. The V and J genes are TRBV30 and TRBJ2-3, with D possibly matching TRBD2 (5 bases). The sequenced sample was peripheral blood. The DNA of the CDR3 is TGTGCCTGGGCCCGGCGTGGGAGAGATACGCAGTATTTT. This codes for CAWARRGRDTQYF.